Each of the 28 T cell receptor beta chains below was sequenced from the same sample in a study of blood T cells in healthy people across ages. Alongside a J-beta primer mix, a sample-barcoded 5' primer served in a second PCR lasting roughly 6 to 11 cycles. TCRdb fed the 5' RACE reads into MiXCR, producing one record per CDR3 protein. Among 1,500,000 or so distinct CDR3 sequences listed, approximately 39% were seen once. The sequencing sample was made of blood. These receptors were taken from a woman aged 18-29 years in good health.

This rearrangement joins TRBV7-3 to TRBJ2-7, with a tentative D call TRBD1 (5 bases). The V and J ends lost 1 base and 7 bases respectively, with 17 bases between them. CDR1 is SGHTA, CDR2 FQGTGA, per germline. The length of the CDR3 is 15 residues. CDR3 sequence: CASSLSQGAAHEQYF. The CDR3 DNA reads TGTGCCAGCAGCTTAAGCCAGGGTGCTGCCCATGAGCAGTACTTC.

This clonotype was found a few times. This rearrangement joins TRBV4-1 to TRBJ2-1, with TRBD2 matching over 11 bases. Looked up from germline, CDR1 is MGHRA and CDR2 is YSYEKL. This CDR3 is built from 15 residues. J was trimmed by 6 bases and V by 0 bases; bases with no gene match: 1. This chain's CDR3 is CASSQEGLAANEQFF. The DNA for the CDR3 is TGCGCCAGCAGCCAAGAGGGACTAGCGGCCAATGAGCAGTTCTTC.

The genes are TRBV25-1 and TRBJ2-7; D unresolved. The germline gives CDR1 MGHDK, CDR2 SYGVNS. The CDR3 is made up of 14 amino acids. Trimming shortened V by 7 bases and J by 2 bases, and 15 bases separated the two germline ends. CDR3 loop: CASTPSEGPYEQYF. The CDR3 coding sequence is TGTGCCAGCACTCCCTCGGAAGGGCCCTACGAGCAGTACTTC.

A note on this clonotype: One end of the junction varies from germline; a read error may be responsible. The chain links TRBV5-1 to TRBJ1-2; D gene ambiguous. Per germline, CDR1 SGHRS and CDR2 YFSETQ. The CDR3 runs to 17 residues. CDR3 in DNA: TGCGCCAGCAGCTTCCGAGGGAACCCTCGTGAGAACTATGGCTGCACCTTC. Residues: CASSFRGNPRENYGCTF. Together with reference TRBV5-1 and TRBJ1-2, the CDR3 gives the full variable domain: KAGVTQTPRYLIKTRGQQVTLSCSPISGHRSVSWYQQTPGQGLQFLFEYFSETQRNKGNFPGRFSGRQFSNSRSEMNVSTLELGDSALYLCASSFRGNPRENYGCTFGSGTRLTVV.

The CDR3 DNA is TGTGCCAGCAGCCTACAGATCCTCGAGGATGGCTACACCTTC. This sequence encodes CASSLQILEDGYTF. The V call is TRBV4-2, the J call TRBJ1-2; D call uncertain. Germline loops: CDR1 LGHNA, CDR2 YNFKEQ. CDR3 length equals 14 residues. Trimming removed 4 bases at V and 6 bases at J, with 15 bases between.

The V gene is TRBV2, the J gene TRBJ2-3; D is tentatively TRBD1 or TRBD2 (5 bases each). Trimming removed 4 bases at V and 2 bases at J, with 13 bases between. The germline CDR1 and CDR2 sequences are SNHLY and FYNNEI. The CDR3 runs 15 residues. The CDR3 is CASSASRGATDTQYF. CDR3 coding DNA: TGTGCCAGCAGTGCCTCGCGAGGGGCCACAGATACGCAGTATTTT.

This clonotype came up a few times. The CDR3 loop reads CASRLWGSPLHF. DNA for the CDR3: TGTGCCAGCAGACTGTGGGGTTCACCCCTCCACTTT. The chain employs TRBV12-3 or TRBV12-4 and TRBJ1-6; D not certain. Trimming removed 6 bases at V and 9 bases at J, with 9 bases between. The CDR3 length is 12 residues.

Points on this clonotype: This may stem from a read error, because a much larger clone lies one nucleotide away. This chain joins TRBV6-5 and TRBJ2-5; D uncertain. Germline CDR1 reads MNHEY; CDR2 reads SVGAGI. Trimming shortened V by 6 bases and J by 4 bases, and 6 bases separated the two germline ends. The CDR3 contains 11 residues. CDR3 sequence reads: CASRALETQYF. In DNA, the CDR3 is TGTGCCAGCAGGGCCTTAGAGACCCAGTACTTC.

This clonotype was counted between two and nine times. The rearrangement links TRBV13 to TRBJ2-1; D is possibly TRBD1 (6 bases). This CDR3 spans 15 amino acids. The V gene's germline CDR1 is PRHDT and CDR2 FYEKMQ (reference sequence). V was pared by 2 bases and J by 4 bases, with 12 bases between. The chain's CDR3 is CASSLRDTRYNEQFF. The CDR3, as DNA: TGTGCCAGCAGCTTAAGGGACACTCGGTACAATGAGCAGTTCTTC.

V gene TRBV7-2 combines with J gene TRBJ1-2; 7 bases line up with TRBD1. Germline V gives CDR1 SGHTA, CDR2 FQGNSA. This CDR3 contains 14 residues. The V segment lost 3 bases and the J segment 5 bases; nucleotides outside the gene matches: 6. CDR3 nucleotides: TGTGCCAGCAGCTTTGGAAACAGGGGATATGGCTACACCTTC. The encoded protein is CASSFGNRGYGYTF.

Comments on this clonotype: Germline is not matched at one junction end, which may reflect a read error. V and J are TRBV12-3 or TRBV12-4 and TRBJ2-1, with 8 bases matching TRBD2. The CDR3 loop spans 15 amino acids. The CDR3 reads CVSSRSSGYNNEQFF. CDR3 DNA sequence: TGTGTCAGCAGCAGGTCTAGCGGGTATAACAATGAGCAGTTCTTC.

This rearrangement joins TRBV12-3 or TRBV12-4 to TRBJ1-1; D uncertain. V was clipped by 3 bases and J by 1 base, with 9 bases between them. This CDR3 is 14 amino acids long. The CDR3 DNA sequence: TGTGCCAGCAGTTTTAGGGAGGCGAACACTGAAGCTTTCTTT. It specifies CASSFREANTEAFF.

This clonotype was detected a few times. The chain couples TRBV6-2 or TRBV6-3 to TRBJ1-2, with a weak D call TRBD1 (5 bases). From germline, CDR1 is MNHEY and CDR2 SVGEGT. V dropped 10 bases and J dropped 1 base, with 10 bases sitting between them. The CDR3 contains 12 residues. DNA for the CDR3: TGTGCCACCGACAGTGATAACTATGGCTACACCTTC. As protein: CATDSDNYGYTF.

The DNA for the CDR3 is TGCAGTGCTAGTATAAATGAGCAGTACTTC. As protein: CSASINEQYF. V is TRBV20-1 and J is TRBJ2-1; D not resolved. The J call could be wrong; TRBJ2-7 is a better fit for the DNA end. Looked up from germline, CDR1 is DFQATT and CDR2 is SNEGSKA (reference sequence). This CDR3 comprises 10 residues.

Remarks on this clonotype: A read error may be the cause here, since a much bigger clone is one base away. The V and J genes are TRBV20-1 and TRBJ1-1; D is ambiguous. Trimming removed 3 bases at V and 2 bases at J, with 10 bases between. Per germline, CDR1 DFQATT and CDR2 SNEGSKA (reference sequence). CDR3 size: 13 residues. The CDR3 nucleotides read TGCAGTGCTAGGGGAGATATAAACACTGAAGCTTTCTTT. This sequence encodes CSARGDINTEAFF.

V and J are TRBV20-1 and TRBJ2-3; no firm D call. V was clipped by 5 bases and J by 6 bases, with 18 bases between them. From germline, CDR1 is DFQATT and CDR2 SNEGSKA (reference sequence). CDR3 size: 14 residues. CDR3 nucleotide sequence: TGCAGTGCTCCTCCCGTAACTTTAGTGGATACGCAGTATTTT. This gives the protein CSAPPVTLVDTQYF.

V and J are TRBV28 and TRBJ1-6; possible D gene TRBD1, 5 bases. Germline assignment: CDR1 MDHEN and CDR2 SYDVKM. The V end lost 6 bases, the J end lost 2 bases, and 11 bases lay between the germline ends. This CDR3 comprises 15 residues. CDR3 amino acids: CASRERGTYNSPLHF. The CDR3 nucleotides read TGTGCCAGCAGGGAGAGGGGAACCTATAATTCACCCCTCCACTTT. Drawing the rest from reference TRBV28 and TRBJ1-6, the complete variable domain is DVKVTQSSRYLVKRTGEKVFLECVQDMDHENMFWYRQDPGLGLRLIYFSYDVKMKEKGDIPEGYSVSREKKERFSLILESASTNQTSMYLCASRERGTYNSPLHFGNGTRLTVT.

The J gene is TRBJ2-1, the V gene TRBV12-3 or TRBV12-4; the match to TRBD2 covers 16 bases. CDR3 length equals 15 residues. V gave up 5 bases and J gave up 6 bases; unmatched junction bases: 1. CDR3 protein: CASSGTSGRANEQFF. The CDR3 region has the DNA TGTGCCAGCAGTGGGACTAGCGGGAGGGCCAATGAGCAGTTCTTC.

This clonotype was counted between two and nine times. V gene TRBV27 combines with J gene TRBJ2-7; perhaps TRBD1 as D (5 bases). The CDR3 runs to 15 residues. Germline CDR1 is MNHEY and CDR2 is SMNVEV (reference sequence). V shed 2 bases and J shed 2 bases, with 13 bases lying between them. CDR3 bases: TGTGCCAGCAGTTTAGGGGCCCCGGAAGCCTACGAGCAGTACTTC. This encodes CASSLGAPEAYEQYF.

This clonotype was picked up a small number of times. The chain joins TRBV10-2 to TRBJ2-7; no firm D call. Germline assignment: CDR1 WSHSY and CDR2 SAAADI. The V gene lost 5 bases and the J gene lost 2 bases, with 16 bases spanning the gap. CDR3 size: 15 residues. The CDR3 protein is CASSSTARYTYEQYF. The CDR3 region has the DNA TGCGCCAGCAGTTCTACAGCCCGATACACCTACGAGCAGTACTTC.

The V call is TRBV7-6, the J call TRBJ2-1, with 9 bases that match TRBD2. Germline V gene lookup returns CDR1 SGHVS and CDR2 FNYEAQ. The CDR3 runs to 15 residues. V shed 3 bases, J shed 8 bases, and the junction held 8 bases outside the gene matches. CDR3 sequence: CASSFSGSPWDEQFF. CDR3 coding DNA: TGTGCCAGCAGCTTTAGCGGGAGCCCTTGGGATGAGCAGTTCTTC.

This chain's CDR3 is CASSLLAGAQDEQFF. The CDR3 nucleotides read TGTGCCAGCAGCCTACTAGCGGGAGCTCAGGATGAGCAGTTCTTC. The chain is built from TRBV4-2 and TRBJ2-1, with 11 bases aligning to TRBD2. The CDR3 sequence is 15 residues long. Germline V gives CDR1 LGHNA, CDR2 YNFKEQ. V lost 4 bases and J lost 8; bases outside the gene matches: 7.

In its sample, this clonotype was seen a few times. The chain joins TRBV25-1 to TRBJ2-3; the match to TRBD2 covers 7 bases. The CDR3 spans 15 residues. V was pared by 2 bases and J by 4 bases, with 6 bases of the junction left unmatched. Germline CDR1 is MGHDK and CDR2 is SYGVNS. This chain's CDR3 is CASSEGGRGADTQYF. The DNA for the CDR3 is TGTGCCAGCAGTGAAGGAGGGAGGGGCGCAGATACGCAGTATTTT. Drawing the rest from reference TRBV25-1 and TRBJ2-3, the complete variable domain is EADIYQTPRYLVIGTGKKITLECSQTMGHDKMYWYQQDPGMELHLIHYSYGVNSTEKGDLSSESTVSRIRTEHFPLTLESARPSHTSQYLCASSEGGRGADTQYFGPGTRLTVL.

V usage is TRBV5-1 and J usage is TRBJ2-5; a weak D match, TRBD2 (5 bases). V lost 0 bases to trimming and J lost 9 bases, with 21 bases between them. The CDR3 runs 16 residues. CDR1 and CDR2 from the germline V gene are SGHRS and YFSETQ. CDR3 residues: CASSLEASRSGEAQYF. As DNA, the CDR3 is TGCGCCAGCAGCTTGGAGGCTAGCAGGAGTGGCGAGGCCCAGTACTTC.

This clonotype was recorded a few times. The chain links TRBV20-1 to TRBJ2-1; 10 nucleotides align to TRBD2. Germline trimming cut 6 bases from V and 2 bases from J; bases unmatched to any gene: 13. The CDR3 spans 17 residues. The V gene's germline CDR1 is DFQATT and CDR2 SNEGSKA (reference sequence). The CDR3 region has the DNA TGCAGTGCCCCTGACGGACTAGCGGCCACTGCCTACAATGAGCAGTTCTTC. It is translated as CSAPDGLAATAYNEQFF.

CDR3: CASRVRANEQFF. CDR3 bases: TGTGCCAGCAGAGTAAGGGCCAACGAGCAGTTCTTC. The chain couples TRBV12-3 or TRBV12-4 to TRBJ2-1, with D unresolved. V lost 6 bases, J lost 10 bases, and 13 bases lay in between. The CDR3 sequence is 12 residues long.

The chain combines TRBV20-1 with TRBJ1-5; TRBD1 matches 10 bases. V was clipped by 0 bases and J by 1 base; unmatched bases: 9. CDR1 and CDR2 (germline): DFQATT, SNEGSKA (reference sequence). This CDR3 has 18 amino acids. CDR3 sequence (DNA): TGCAGTGCTAGAGATATGGGGACAGGGGCTTTGAGCAATCAGCCCCAGCATTTT. This sequence encodes CSARDMGTGALSNQPQHF.

The gene calls are TRBV7-3 and TRBJ2-1; 8 bases agree with TRBD2. V dropped 6 bases and J dropped 0; count of bases not matched to a gene: 10. The CDR3 is made up of 17 amino acids. Germline loops: CDR1 SGHTA, CDR2 FQGTGA. The CDR3 reads CASSRIAGWSSYNEQFF. CDR3 in DNA: TGTGCCAGCAGTCGGATAGCGGGGTGGAGCTCCTACAATGAGCAGTTCTTC.